Given below is one TCR beta chain in context. The sample belongs to a study of tumor-infiltrating lymphocytes in primary liver carcinoma. Trimming removed 6 bases from V and 8 bases from J, with 11 bases in between. CDR1 is LGHNA and CDR2 is YSLEER in the germline V gene. CDR3 length: 12 amino acids. The investigators made TCR beta cDNA from roughly 0.55 ug total RNA, using a constant-region primer. It was through three nested multiplex PCR rounds of slightly modified ARM-PCR that TCR beta libraries arose. Rounds one and two of PCR, each of about 10 cycles, were primed with TRBV1-TRBV30 forward primers and a C-beta reverse primer. TCRdb independently ran MiXCR on the multiplex PCR reads; one entry per CDR3 protein. The sample includes 150,000 to 200,000 distinct CDR3 sequences, 70% to 90% of them seen just once. From about 20-30 mg of unsorted bulk tissue, DNA and RNA were co-extracted together.

The rearrangement uses TRBV4-3 and TRBJ2-1; unclear D gene. The sequenced material came from tumor tissue from primary liver carcinoma. The receptor comes from a man between 35 and 55 years old with primary liver carcinoma and hepatitis B virus infection. CDR3 sequence: CASSGPHYEQFF. CDR3 sequence (DNA): TGCGCCAGCAGTGGCCCCCACTATGAGCAGTTCTTC.